The 12 T cell receptor beta chains below were found in one sample sequenced in a study of cytomegalovirus exposure and HLA in healthy donors. The protocol was immunoSEQ multiplex PCR, while the TCRdb copy is restricted to in-frame clones and leaves out a portion. In the table there are 150,000 to 200,000 clones, approximately 86% of which are singletons. The sequenced material came from PBMCs. The source is a man younger than 45 in good health and CMV-seropositive.

The chain combines TRBV6-6 with TRBJ2-7, with unresolved D. Germline-derived CDR1 and CDR2 are MNHNY and SVGAGI (reference sequence). V was trimmed by 0 bases and J by 2 bases, leaving 8 bases between them. The CDR3 length is 14 residues. CDR3 nucleotides: TGTGCCAGCAGTTACTCACCGGGTACCTACGAGCAGTACTTC. As protein: CASSYSPGTYEQYF.

Worth noting for this clone: Other DNA sequences in the same sample also yield this CDR3. The chain employs TRBV20-1 and TRBJ1-1; D is unresolved. The CDR3 loop spans 11 amino acids. Trimming stripped 1 base from V and 5 bases from J, with 5 bases between. Germline CDR1 DFQATT, CDR2 SNEGSKA (reference sequence). CDR3 in amino acids: CSARGRTEAFF. Written as DNA, the CDR3 is TGCAGTGCTAGAGGGAGGACTGAAGCTTTCTTT.

The V call is TRBV18, the J call TRBJ1-1; D may be TRBD1 (5 bases). The CDR3 has 15 amino acids. Germline assignment: CDR1 KGHSH and CDR2 LQKENI. The V gene lost 3 bases and the J gene lost 1 base, with 12 bases spanning the gap. The CDR3 reads CASSPWTGENTEAFF. The CDR3 DNA reads TGTGCCAGCTCACCCTGGACGGGGGAGAACACTGAAGCTTTCTTT.

J is TRBJ2-7 and V is TRBV7-9; no clear D gene. The CDR3 consists of 13 residues. Per germline, CDR1 SEHNR and CDR2 FQNEAQ (reference sequence). With 1 base removed from V and 3 bases from J, the gap between germline ends came to 7 bases. In DNA form, the CDR3 reads TGTGCCAGCAGCTTAGAAAGCGTCTACGAGCAGTACTTC. It yields the protein CASSLESVYEQYF.

J is TRBJ2-5 and V is TRBV5-1; D gene unclear. CDR3 length: 15 residues. Trimming removed 1 base at V and 0 bases at J, with 10 bases between. Germline V CDR1 and CDR2: SGHRS, YFSETQ. The DNA of the CDR3 is TGCGCCAGCAGCTTGTGGCGGTACAACCAAGAGACCCAGTACTTC. Amino acid sequence: CASSLWRYNQETQYF.

The chain uses TRBV2 and TRBJ2-1, with 14 bases aligning to TRBD2. The J segment lost 9 bases and the V segment lost 9 bases, leaving 4 bases of the junction unmatched. Germline lookup yields CDR1 SNHLY and CDR2 FYNNEI. This CDR3 contains 13 residues. The CDR3 region is CASRLAGGLEQFF. CDR3 nucleotide sequence: TGTGCCAGTAGACTAGCGGGGGGGCTTGAGCAGTTCTTC.

The sample holds one count of this clone. This chain joins TRBV4-3 and TRBJ2-6; TRBD1 matches at 8 bases. The CDR3 runs to 17 residues. After removal of 4 bases from V and 1 base from J, the junction contained 6 bases not matched to a gene. The germline V gene encodes CDR1 LGHNA and CDR2 YSLEER. This CDR3 is CASSPGTGASGANVLTF. The CDR3 DNA sequence: TGCGCCAGCAGCCCCGGGACAGGAGCGTCTGGGGCCAACGTCCTGACTTTC.

The V call is TRBV5-1, the J call TRBJ1-6; no clear D gene. The CDR3 totals 17 residues. The germline V and J ends were trimmed by 4 bases and 2 bases, with 16 bases remaining between them. Germline CDR1 is SGHRS and CDR2 is YFSETQ. The DNA for the CDR3 is TGCGCCAGCAGCGAAGGGAGCCCGAACACCTATAATTCACCCCTCCACTTT. Its translation is CASSEGSPNTYNSPLHF.

The chain couples TRBV27 to TRBJ2-5; 8 nucleotides align to TRBD1. This CDR3 comprises 13 residues. Looked up from germline, CDR1 is MNHEY and CDR2 is SMNVEV (reference sequence). The trim removed 1 base at V and 5 bases at J, leaving 0 bases unmatched. The CDR3 region is CASSLWTGETQYF. For the CDR3, the DNA is TGTGCCAGCAGTTTATGGACAGGGGAGACCCAGTACTTC.

This CDR3 is CASSYSHRDYEQYF. The CDR3, as DNA: TGTGCCAGCAGTTACTCGCACAGGGACTACGAGCAGTACTTC. The chain is built from TRBV6-5 and TRBJ2-7; D may be TRBD1 (6 bases). CDR1 MNHEY and CDR2 SVGAGI come from the germline V gene. V dropped 0 bases and J dropped 3 bases, with 9 bases sitting between them. This CDR3 has 14 residues.

This chain links TRBV9 with TRBJ2-1; 9 positions agree with TRBD2. Trimming took 4 bases from V and 13 from J; bases not matched to a gene: 12. The germline gives CDR1 SGDLS, CDR2 YYNGEE. The CDR3 sequence is 14 residues long. Here the CDR3 reads CASSITSGPAPQFF. The CDR3 DNA follows: TGTGCCAGCAGCATCACTAGCGGGCCGGCCCCTCAGTTCTTC.

V is TRBV5-8 and J is TRBJ2-1; weak D call: TRBD2 (5 bases). The CDR3 consists of 12 residues. Germline V gives CDR1 SGHTS, CDR2 YDEGEE. The V gene lost 4 bases and the J gene lost 7 bases, with 9 bases spanning the gap. The CDR3 sequence is CASSLGENEQFF. The CDR3 DNA reads as TGTGCCAGCAGCCTCGGGGAAAATGAGCAGTTCTTC.